The 9 T cell receptor beta chains below were found in one sample sequenced in a study of shared clonotypes between healthy human individuals (dated by TCRdb to 2020 to 2021). Library preparation was by the immunoSEQ multiplex PCR assay. TCRdb mirrors the immuneACCESS table, restricted to in-frame sequences. Some clones are absent from its copies; in checked studies, under half trace to an unresolved V gene, and the reason for the others is unknown. This sample holds approximately 2.5 million clones; approximately 93% were observed only once. 0.36% of the sample is taken by the ten largest. The sequencing sample was made of naive CD4+ T cells from PBMCs. What the cell subset or site label conveys for this sample: CD45RA+ positively selected. These receptors were collected from a man between 18 and 35 years old in good health. Some clones in this sample may be carry-over from other donors' samples.

The chain's CDR3 is CASSPILLAGPDRTDTQYF. The CDR3 bases are TGTGCCAGCTCACCTATACTATTAGCGGGACCGGACCGCACAGATACGCAGTATTTT. V and J are TRBV18 and TRBJ2-3; 8 bases are shared with TRBD2. J gave up 1 base and V 3 bases, and 15 bases lay outside the gene matches. From germline, CDR1 is KGHSH and CDR2 LQKENI. The CDR3 extends over 19 amino acids.

V usage is TRBV28 and J usage is TRBJ1-1; TRBD1 might be the D (5 bases). Germline CDR1 is MDHEN and CDR2 is SYDVKM. CDR3 size: 17 residues. V was cut by 3 bases and J by 0 bases, with 17 bases left in between. This CDR3 is CASSFPPRTFLNTEAFF. For the CDR3, the DNA is TGTGCCAGCAGTTTCCCCCCCCGGACATTCTTGAACACTGAAGCTTTCTTT.

The chain is built from TRBV7-9 and TRBJ2-2; D possibly matches TRBD1 or TRBD2 (6 bases each). Trimming cost V 5 bases and J 4 bases, with 17 bases left between them. The CDR3 covers 16 residues. CDR1 is SEHNR, CDR2 FQNEAQ, per germline (reference sequence). CDR3 DNA sequence: TGTGCCAGCAGCGAGAGGGGCAGGGGAGGCACCGGGGAGCTGTTTTTT. The encoded protein is CASSERGRGGTGELFF.

Here the CDR3 DNA reads TGTGCCAGCAGGAAGGGGGAGGGAATCACTGAAGCTTTCTTT. The encoded protein is CASRKGEGITEAFF. The chain couples TRBV6-5 to TRBJ1-1; maybe TRBD1 (6 bases). The CDR3 extends over 14 amino acids. The V and J ends lost 6 bases and 4 bases respectively, with 15 bases between them. Germline loops: CDR1 MNHEY, CDR2 SVGAGI.

The V call is TRBV19, the J call TRBJ1-2, with TRBD1 matching over 8 bases. In germline, CDR1 is LNHDA, CDR2 SQIVND (reference sequence). The CDR3 consists of 15 residues. J lost 3 bases, V lost 6 bases, and 9 bases had no gene match. This chain's CDR3 is CASRRQGASDYGYTF. CDR3 DNA sequence: TGTGCCAGTAGACGGCAGGGGGCATCGGACTATGGCTACACCTTC.

CDR3 coding DNA: TGTGCCAGTAGTACTAGGGATAATATGGGCCCCCAGCATTTT. The encoded protein is CASSTRDNMGPQHF. The gene calls are TRBV19 and TRBJ1-5; D is undetermined. Trimming removed 4 bases from V and 10 bases from J, with 17 bases in between. The CDR3 is made up of 14 amino acids. Germline V gene sequence: CDR1 LNHDA, CDR2 SQIVND (reference sequence).

The CDR3 protein is CASSYRELNYGYTF. In nucleotides, the CDR3 is TGTGCCAGCAGTTACAGGGAACTGAACTATGGCTACACCTTC. The chain employs TRBV6-5 and TRBJ1-2; D gene ambiguous. The germline V gene encodes CDR1 MNHEY and CDR2 SVGAGI. The CDR3 consists of 14 residues. The ends were cut back, 2 bases at V and 2 bases at J, with 9 bases in the middle.

The chain joins TRBV12-2 to TRBJ2-7; the table's TRBD2 call for D was not verified on the DNA. TRBV12-2 corresponds to a pseudogene. CDR3 length: 15 amino acids. The CDR3, as DNA: TGTGCAAGTCGCTTAGGGGCCGGGGAGCCCTACGAGCAGTACTTC. This translates into CASRLGAGEPYEQYF.

The rearrangement joins TRBV7-7 to TRBJ1-5; TRBD1 matches at 10 bases. Germline V CDR1 and CDR2: SSHAT, FNYEAQ (reference sequence). The CDR3 is 16 amino acids. The junction had 16 bases not matched to a gene; V was cut back by 6 bases and J by 11 bases. In DNA, the CDR3 is TGTGCCAGCAGTTCCTCACCGGGACAGGGGCCTGTGGCCCAGCATTTT. Protein: CASSSSPGQGPVAQHF. Looking up the rest from reference TRBV7-7 and TRBJ1-5 gives the full variable domain: GAGVSQSPRYKVTKRGQDVTLRCDPISSHATLYWYQQALGQGPEFLTYFNYEAQPDKSGLPSDRFSAERPEGSISTLTIQRTEQRDSAMYRCASSSSPGQGPVAQHFGDGTRLSIL.